This TCR beta chain was retrieved from a study of cytomegalovirus exposure and HLA in healthy donors. Points on this clone: What it recognizes is unknown.

J lost 5 bases, V lost 0 bases, and 7 bases had no gene match. Germline V lookup: CDR1 SGHVS, CDR2 FNYEAQ. This CDR3 comprises 17 residues. The repertoire was sequenced with immunoSEQ multiplex PCR; TCRdb's copy has only in-frame clones and lacks some. The sample holds about 170,000 clones, roughly 95% seen once. It was the roughly 130-subject validation cohort, separate from the roughly 700-subject first cohort, to which the donors belonged. Whole-study results and caveats: Most sequenced TCRs were rare (though some public TCRs occurred in many donors). Cytomegalovirus-associated status was assigned to fewer than 200 TCR beta chains.

This TCR was recovered from a woman younger than 35 in good health and CMV-seronegative. Sequences were obtained from PBMCs. The chain joins TRBV7-6 to TRBJ2-5; TRBD1 matches 12 bases. The CDR3 DNA sequence: TGTGCCAGCAGCTTAGCGACCGGGACAGGGGGCTTGGAGACCCAGTACTTC. Its protein is CASSLATGTGGLETQYF.